This T cell receptor (beta chain) comes out of a study of T cells in Graves' hyperthyroidism and ophthalmopathy. Using RNA transcripts as the source, TCR beta CDR3 regions were amplified. First-round RT-PCR targeting the TCR CDR3 was performed with the HTBI primer set. TCRdb processed the multiplex PCR reads anew with MiXCR; each CDR3 protein has one entry. The table has hundreds of thousands of distinct CDR3 sequences, roughly 15% seen once. This clonotype was found many times. Antigen: not known. The germline gives CDR1 SGHNT, CDR2 YENEEA. Trimming removed 2 bases from V and 2 bases from J; junction bases left unmatched: 9. CDR3 length equals 18 residues. General study results and limits: Also found in blood were most expanded thyroid clonotypes above 0.001. Through a model of 13 V-J features, ophthalmopathy was separated from stable hyperthyroidism.

Fresh peripheral blood, 8 to 10 ml, was the source of the PBMCs. J is TRBJ2-2 and V is TRBV11-3; 9 nucleotides agree with TRBD2. What was sequenced was blood. This receptor was taken from a woman in her fifties or sixties with Graves' ophthalmopathy. CDR3 coding DNA: TGTGCCAGCAGCTTAAGCCCGGCTAGCGGGACAAACACCGGGGAGCTGTTTTTT. Protein sequence: CASSLSPASGTNTGELFF.